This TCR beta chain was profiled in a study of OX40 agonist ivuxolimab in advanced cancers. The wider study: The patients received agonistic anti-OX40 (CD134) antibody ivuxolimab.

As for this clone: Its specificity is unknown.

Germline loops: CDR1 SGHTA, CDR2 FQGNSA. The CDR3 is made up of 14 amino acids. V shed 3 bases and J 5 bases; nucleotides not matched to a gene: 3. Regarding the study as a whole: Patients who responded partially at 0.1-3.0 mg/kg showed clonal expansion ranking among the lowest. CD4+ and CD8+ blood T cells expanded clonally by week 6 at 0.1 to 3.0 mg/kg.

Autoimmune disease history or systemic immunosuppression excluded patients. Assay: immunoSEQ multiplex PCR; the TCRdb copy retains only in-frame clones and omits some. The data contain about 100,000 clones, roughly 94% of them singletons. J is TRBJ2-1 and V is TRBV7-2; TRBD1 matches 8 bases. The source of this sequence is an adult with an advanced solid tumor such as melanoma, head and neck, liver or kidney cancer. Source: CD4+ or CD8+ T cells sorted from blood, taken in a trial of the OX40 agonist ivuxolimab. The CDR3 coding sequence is TGTGCCAGCAGCTTGCGACAGGGGAACAATGAGCAGTTCTTC. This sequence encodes CASSLRQGNNEQFF.